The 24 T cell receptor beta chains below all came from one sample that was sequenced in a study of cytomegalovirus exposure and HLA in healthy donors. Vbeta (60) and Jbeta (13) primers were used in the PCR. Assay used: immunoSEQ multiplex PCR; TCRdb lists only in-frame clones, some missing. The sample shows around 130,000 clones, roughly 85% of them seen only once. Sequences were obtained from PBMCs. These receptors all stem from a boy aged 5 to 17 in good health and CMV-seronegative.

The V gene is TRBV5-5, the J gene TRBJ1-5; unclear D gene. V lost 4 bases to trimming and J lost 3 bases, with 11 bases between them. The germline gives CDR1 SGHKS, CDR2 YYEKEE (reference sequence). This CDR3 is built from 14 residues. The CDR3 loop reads CASSPVEANQPQHF. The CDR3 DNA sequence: TGTGCCAGCAGCCCGGTGGAGGCCAATCAGCCCCAGCATTTT.

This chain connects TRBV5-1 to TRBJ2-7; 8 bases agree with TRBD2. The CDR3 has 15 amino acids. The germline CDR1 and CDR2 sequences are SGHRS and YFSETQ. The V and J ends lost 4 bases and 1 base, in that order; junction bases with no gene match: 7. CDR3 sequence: CASSGTSGPSYEQYF. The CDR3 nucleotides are TGCGCCAGCAGCGGCACTAGCGGTCCATCCTACGAGCAGTACTTC.

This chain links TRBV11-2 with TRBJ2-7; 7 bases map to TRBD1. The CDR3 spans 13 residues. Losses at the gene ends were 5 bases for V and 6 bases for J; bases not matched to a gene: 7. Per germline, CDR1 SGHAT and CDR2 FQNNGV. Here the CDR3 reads CASSADRASEQYF. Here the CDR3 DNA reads TGTGCCAGCAGCGCAGACAGGGCTTCCGAGCAGTACTTC.

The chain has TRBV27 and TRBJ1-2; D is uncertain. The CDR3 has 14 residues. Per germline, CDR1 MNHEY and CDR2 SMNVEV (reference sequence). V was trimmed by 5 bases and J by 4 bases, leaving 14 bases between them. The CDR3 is CASSRSRGFYGYTF. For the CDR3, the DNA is TGTGCCAGCAGTAGATCACGAGGGTTCTATGGCTACACCTTC.

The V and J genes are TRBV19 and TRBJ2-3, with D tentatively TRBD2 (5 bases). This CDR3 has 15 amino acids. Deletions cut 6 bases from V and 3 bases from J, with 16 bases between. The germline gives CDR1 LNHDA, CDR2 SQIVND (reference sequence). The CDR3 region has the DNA TGTGCCAGTAGAAACGGACCGGGAAGGACAGATACGCAGTATTTT. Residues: CASRNGPGRTDTQYF.

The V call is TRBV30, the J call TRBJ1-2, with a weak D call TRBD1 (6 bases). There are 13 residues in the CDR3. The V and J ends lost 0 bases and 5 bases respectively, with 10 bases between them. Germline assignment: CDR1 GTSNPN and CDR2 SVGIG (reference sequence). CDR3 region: CAWSVTGSYGYTF. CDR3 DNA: TGTGCCTGGAGTGTAACAGGGTCGTATGGCTACACCTTC.

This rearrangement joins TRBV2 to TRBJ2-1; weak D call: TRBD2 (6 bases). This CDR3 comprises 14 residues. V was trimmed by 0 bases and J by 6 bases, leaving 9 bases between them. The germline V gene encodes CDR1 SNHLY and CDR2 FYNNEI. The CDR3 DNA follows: TGTGCCAGCAGTGAAGCGACTAGTGCCAATGAGCAGTTCTTC. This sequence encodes CASSEATSANEQFF.

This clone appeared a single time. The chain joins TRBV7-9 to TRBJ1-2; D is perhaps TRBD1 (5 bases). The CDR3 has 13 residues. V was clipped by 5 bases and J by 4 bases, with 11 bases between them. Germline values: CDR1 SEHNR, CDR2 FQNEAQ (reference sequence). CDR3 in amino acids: CASSLDSSYGYTF. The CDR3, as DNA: TGTGCCAGCAGCCTAGACAGTTCCTATGGCTACACCTTC.

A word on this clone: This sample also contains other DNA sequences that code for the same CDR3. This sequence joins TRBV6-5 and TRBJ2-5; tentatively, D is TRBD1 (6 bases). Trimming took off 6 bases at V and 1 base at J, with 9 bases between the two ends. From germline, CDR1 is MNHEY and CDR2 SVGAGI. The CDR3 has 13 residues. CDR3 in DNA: TGTGCCAGCAGCCCGGACAGCCAAGAGACCCAGTACTTC. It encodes CASSPDSQETQYF.

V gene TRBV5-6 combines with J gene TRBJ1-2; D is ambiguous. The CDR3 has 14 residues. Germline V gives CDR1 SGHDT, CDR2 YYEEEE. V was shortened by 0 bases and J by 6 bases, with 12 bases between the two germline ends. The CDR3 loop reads CASSLDSPWDGYTF. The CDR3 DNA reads TGTGCCAGCAGCTTGGACAGTCCATGGGATGGCTACACCTTC.

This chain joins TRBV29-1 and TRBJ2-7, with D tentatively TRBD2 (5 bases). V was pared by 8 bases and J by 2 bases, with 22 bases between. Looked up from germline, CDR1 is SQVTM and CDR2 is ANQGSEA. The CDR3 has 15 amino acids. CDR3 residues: CSSETRAVGAYEQYF. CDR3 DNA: TGCAGCTCCGAGACGAGGGCAGTCGGAGCCTACGAGCAGTACTTC.

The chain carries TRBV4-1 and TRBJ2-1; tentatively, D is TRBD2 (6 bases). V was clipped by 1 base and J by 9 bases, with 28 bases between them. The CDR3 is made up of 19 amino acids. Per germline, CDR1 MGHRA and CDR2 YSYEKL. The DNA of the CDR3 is TGCGCCAGCAGCCAAGTCTTTCCCCGGGACCCCCTGGAGGGAATTGAGCAGTTCTTC. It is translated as CASSQVFPRDPLEGIEQFF.

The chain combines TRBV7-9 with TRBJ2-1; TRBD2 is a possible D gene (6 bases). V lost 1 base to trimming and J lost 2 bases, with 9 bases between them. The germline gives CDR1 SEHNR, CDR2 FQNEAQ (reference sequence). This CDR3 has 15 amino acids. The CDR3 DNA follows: TGTGCCAGCAGCTTAGAGGGAGGCGCCTACAATGAGCAGTTCTTC. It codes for CASSLEGGAYNEQFF.

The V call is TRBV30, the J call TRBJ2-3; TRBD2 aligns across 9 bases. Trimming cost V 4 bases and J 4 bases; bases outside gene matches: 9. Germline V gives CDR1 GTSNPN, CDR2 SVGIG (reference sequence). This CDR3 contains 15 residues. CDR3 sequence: CAWIPSGTYSDTQYF. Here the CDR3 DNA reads TGTGCCTGGATCCCTAGCGGGACCTACTCAGATACGCAGTATTTT.

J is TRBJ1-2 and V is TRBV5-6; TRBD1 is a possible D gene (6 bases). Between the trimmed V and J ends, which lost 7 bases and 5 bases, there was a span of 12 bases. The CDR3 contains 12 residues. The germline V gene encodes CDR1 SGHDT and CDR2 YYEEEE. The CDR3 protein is CASRGRGYGYTF. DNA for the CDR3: TGTGCCAGCCGGGGGCGGGGGTATGGCTACACCTTC.

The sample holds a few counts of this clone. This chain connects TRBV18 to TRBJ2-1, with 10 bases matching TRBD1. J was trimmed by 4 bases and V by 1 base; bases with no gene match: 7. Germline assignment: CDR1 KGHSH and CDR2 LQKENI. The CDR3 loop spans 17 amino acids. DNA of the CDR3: TGTGCCAGCTCACCACGAAGGACAGGGGGGTCGTACAATGAGCAGTTCTTC. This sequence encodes CASSPRRTGGSYNEQFF.

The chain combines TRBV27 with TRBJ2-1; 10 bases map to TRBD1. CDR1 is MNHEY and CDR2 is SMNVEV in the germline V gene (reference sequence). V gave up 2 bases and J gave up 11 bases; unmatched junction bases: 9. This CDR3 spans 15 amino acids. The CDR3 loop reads CASSLSDRGRAKQFF. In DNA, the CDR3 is TGTGCCAGCAGTTTAAGTGACAGGGGGCGCGCGAAGCAGTTCTTC.

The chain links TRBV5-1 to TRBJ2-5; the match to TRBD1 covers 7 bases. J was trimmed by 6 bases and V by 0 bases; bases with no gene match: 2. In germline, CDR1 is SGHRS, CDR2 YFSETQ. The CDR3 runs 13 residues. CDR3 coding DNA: TGCGCCAGCAGCTTGGAACAGGGGCAGACCCAGTACTTC. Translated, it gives CASSLEQGQTQYF.

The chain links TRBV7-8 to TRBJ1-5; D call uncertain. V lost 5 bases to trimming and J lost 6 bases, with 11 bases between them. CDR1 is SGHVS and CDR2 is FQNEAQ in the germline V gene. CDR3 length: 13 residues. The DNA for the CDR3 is TGTGCCAGCAGCCCGGGGAGTTTTCAGCCCCAGCATTTT. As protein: CASSPGSFQPQHF.

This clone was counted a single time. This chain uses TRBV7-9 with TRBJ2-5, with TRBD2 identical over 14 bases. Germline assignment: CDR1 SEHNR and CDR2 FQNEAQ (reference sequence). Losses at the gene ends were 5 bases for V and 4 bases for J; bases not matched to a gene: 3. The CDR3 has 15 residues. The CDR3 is CASSPGTSGRETQYF. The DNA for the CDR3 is TGTGCCAGCAGCCCAGGGACTAGCGGGAGAGAGACCCAGTACTTC.

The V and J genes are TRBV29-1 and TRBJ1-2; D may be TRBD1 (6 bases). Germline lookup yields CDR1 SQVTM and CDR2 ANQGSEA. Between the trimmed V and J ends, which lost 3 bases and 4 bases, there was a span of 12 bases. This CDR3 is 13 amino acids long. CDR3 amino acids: CSVDTGLSYGYTF. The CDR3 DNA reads TGCAGCGTTGATACAGGGCTGAGCTATGGCTACACCTTC. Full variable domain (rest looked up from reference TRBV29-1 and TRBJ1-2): SAVISQKPSRDICQRGTSLTIQCQVDSQVTMMFWYRQQPGQSLTLIATANQGSEATYESGFVIDKFPISRPNLTFSTLTVSNMSPEDSSIYLCSVDTGLSYGYTFGSGTRLTVV.

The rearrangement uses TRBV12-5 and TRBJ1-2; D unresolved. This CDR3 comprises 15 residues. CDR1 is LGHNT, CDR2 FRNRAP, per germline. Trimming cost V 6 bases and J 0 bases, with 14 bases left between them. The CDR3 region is CASGRKDYTNYGYTF. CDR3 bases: TGTGCTAGTGGCCGCAAGGACTATACTAACTATGGCTACACCTTC. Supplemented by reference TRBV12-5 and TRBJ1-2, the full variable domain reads DARVTQTPRHKVTEMGQEVTMRCQPILGHNTVFWYRQTMMQGLELLAYFRNRAPLDDSGMPKDRFSAEMPDATLATLKIQPSEPRDSAVYFCASGRKDYTNYGYTFGSGTRLTVV.

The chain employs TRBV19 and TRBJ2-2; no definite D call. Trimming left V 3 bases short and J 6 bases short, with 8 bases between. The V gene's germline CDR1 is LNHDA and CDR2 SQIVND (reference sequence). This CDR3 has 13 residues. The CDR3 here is CASSIQAAGELFF. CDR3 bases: TGTGCCAGTAGTATTCAGGCTGCCGGGGAGCTGTTTTTT. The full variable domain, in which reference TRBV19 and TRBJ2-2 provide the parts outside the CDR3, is DGGITQSPKYLFRKEGQNVTLSCEQNLNHDAMYWYRQDPGQGLRLIYYSQIVNDFQKGDIAEGYSVSREKKESFPLTVTSAQKNPTAFYLCASSIQAAGELFFGEGSRLTVL.

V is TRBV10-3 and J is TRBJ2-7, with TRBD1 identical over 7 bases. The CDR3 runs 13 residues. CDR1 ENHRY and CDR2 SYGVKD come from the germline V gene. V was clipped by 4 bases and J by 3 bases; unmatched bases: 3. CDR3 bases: TGTGCCATCAGTGGGGGACAGAACTACGAGCAGTACTTC. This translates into CAISGGQNYEQYF.